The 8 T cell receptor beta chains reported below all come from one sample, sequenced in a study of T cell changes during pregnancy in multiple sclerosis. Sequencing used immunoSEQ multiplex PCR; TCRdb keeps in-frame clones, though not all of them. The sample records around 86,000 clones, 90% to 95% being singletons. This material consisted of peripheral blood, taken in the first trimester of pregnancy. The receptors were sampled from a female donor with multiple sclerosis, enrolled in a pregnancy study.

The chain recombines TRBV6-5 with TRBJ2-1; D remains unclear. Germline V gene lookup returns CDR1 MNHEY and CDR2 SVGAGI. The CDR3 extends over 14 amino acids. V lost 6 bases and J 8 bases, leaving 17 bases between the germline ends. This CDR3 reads CASREDLAVDEQFF. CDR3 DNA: TGTGCCAGCAGAGAGGATCTGGCGGTGGATGAGCAGTTCTTC.

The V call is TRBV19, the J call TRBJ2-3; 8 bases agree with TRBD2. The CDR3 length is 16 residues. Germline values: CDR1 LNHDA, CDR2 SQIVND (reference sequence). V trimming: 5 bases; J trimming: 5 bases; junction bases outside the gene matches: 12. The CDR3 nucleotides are TGTGCCAGTAGTGACGGGACTAGACGGCCACGAGATACGCAGTATTTT. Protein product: CASSDGTRRPRDTQYF.

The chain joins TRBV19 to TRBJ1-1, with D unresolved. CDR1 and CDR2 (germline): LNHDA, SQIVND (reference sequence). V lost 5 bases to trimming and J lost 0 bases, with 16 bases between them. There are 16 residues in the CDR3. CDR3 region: CASSSPNLALNTEAFF. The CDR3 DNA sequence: TGTGCCAGTAGTTCCCCTAACCTCGCACTGAACACTGAAGCTTTCTTT. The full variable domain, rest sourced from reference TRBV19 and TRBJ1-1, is DGGITQSPKYLFRKEGQNVTLSCEQNLNHDAMYWYRQDPGQGLRLIYYSQIVNDFQKGDIAEGYSVSREKKESFPLTVTSAQKNPTAFYLCASSSPNLALNTEAFFGQGTRLTVV.

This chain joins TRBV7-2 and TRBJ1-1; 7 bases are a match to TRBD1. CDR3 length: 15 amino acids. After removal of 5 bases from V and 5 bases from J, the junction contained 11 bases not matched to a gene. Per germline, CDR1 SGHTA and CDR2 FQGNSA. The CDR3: CASSPTTGRLTEAFF. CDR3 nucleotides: TGTGCCAGCAGCCCTACGACAGGGAGGTTAACTGAAGCTTTCTTT. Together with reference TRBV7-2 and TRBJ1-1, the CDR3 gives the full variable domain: GAGVSQSPSNKVTEKGKDVELRCDPISGHTALYWYRQSLGQGLEFLIYFQGNSAPDKSGLPSDRFSAERTGGSVSTLTIQRTQQEDSAVYLCASSPTTGRLTEAFFGQGTRLTVV.

Here the CDR3 reads CASSQDPGTGAYEQYF. In nucleotides, the CDR3 is TGCGCCAGCAGCCAGGACCCCGGGACAGGGGCCTACGAGCAGTACTTC. This chain links TRBV4-1 with TRBJ2-7, with 10 positions matching TRBD1. J gave up 2 bases and V 3 bases, and 7 bases lay outside the gene matches. From germline, CDR1 is MGHRA and CDR2 YSYEKL. The CDR3 has 16 residues.

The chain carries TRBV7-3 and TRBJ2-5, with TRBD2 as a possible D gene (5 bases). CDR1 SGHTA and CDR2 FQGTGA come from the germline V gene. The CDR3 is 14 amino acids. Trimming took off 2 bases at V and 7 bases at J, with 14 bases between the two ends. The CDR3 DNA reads TGTGCCAGCAGCTTAGCGGGCGGCCGGGCGACCCAGTACTTC. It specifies CASSLAGGRATQYF.

The CDR3 coding sequence is TGTGCCAGCAGCCAAGACCCCCCGGGCAGGGGCCAGGGTGGCTACACCTTC. This gives the protein CASSQDPPGRGQGGYTF. The rearrangement links TRBV14 to TRBJ1-2, with D perhaps TRBD1 (6 bases). V gave up 0 bases and J gave up 7 bases, with 21 bases separating them. This CDR3 has 17 amino acids. Germline V gene lookup returns CDR1 SGHDN and CDR2 FVKESK. Full variable domain (missing parts from reference TRBV14 and TRBJ1-2): EAGVTQFPSHSVIEKGQTVTLRCDPISGHDNLYWYRRVMGKEIKFLLHFVKESKQDESGMPNNRFLAERTGGTYSTLKVQPAELEDSGVYFCASSQDPPGRGQGGYTFGSGTRLTVV.

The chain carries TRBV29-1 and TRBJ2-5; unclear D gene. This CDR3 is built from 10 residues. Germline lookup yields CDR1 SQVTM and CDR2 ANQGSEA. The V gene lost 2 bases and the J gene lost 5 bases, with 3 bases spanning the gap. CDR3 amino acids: CSVEHETQYF. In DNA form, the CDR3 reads TGCAGCGTTGAACATGAGACCCAGTACTTC. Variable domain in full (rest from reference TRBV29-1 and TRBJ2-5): SAVISQKPSRDICQRGTSLTIQCQVDSQVTMMFWYRQQPGQSLTLIATANQGSEATYESGFVIDKFPISRPNLTFSTLTVSNMSPEDSSIYLCSVEHETQYFGPGTRLLVL.